This T cell receptor (beta chain) is from a study of beta chain features in type 1 diabetes. At the level of the study: Age and gender were similar between patients and healthy donors, as were cell yields. Broader study findings: Diminished insertions and augmented deletions at VDJ junctions characterized type 1 diabetes patients. Type 1 diabetes patients showed a moderate but significant shortening of TCRB CDR3s in all four CD4+ subsets.

The study reverse transcribed the entire isolated RNA, so it sequenced expressed TCRB transcripts. Sequenced by immunoSEQ multiplex PCR; TCRdb stores in-frame clones only, minus some. The sample has about 650,000 clones, 9.5% to 15% seen once. A remark on this clone: The antigen is undetermined. The same CDR3 arises from other DNA sequences in this sample as well.

CDR1 is SGHTA and CDR2 is FQGNSA in the germline V gene. This CDR3 comprises 15 residues. Trimming took off 5 bases at V and 0 bases at J, with 11 bases between the two ends. This chain uses TRBV7-2 with TRBJ2-1; D unclear. The sample taken for sequencing was naive CD4+ T cells from blood. This TCR was sampled from a man aged 30 to 45 with type 1 diabetes. For the CDR3, the DNA is TGTGCCAGCAGCCCCTCTACGAGCTCCTACAATGAGCAGTTCTTC. It translates to CASSPSTSSYNEQFF. Complete variable domain (other parts from reference TRBV7-2 and TRBJ2-1): GAGVSQSPSNKVTEKGKDVELRCDPISGHTALYWYRQSLGQGLEFLIYFQGNSAPDKSGLPSDRFSAERTGGSVSTLTIQRTQQEDSAVYLCASSPSTSSYNEQFFGPGTRLTVL.